This T cell receptor beta chain was recorded in a study of cytomegalovirus exposure and HLA in healthy donors (dated by TCRdb to about 2017). Some background on the complete study: A later analysis indicated that the 120 or so validation repertoires were generated on the platform also employed for the 700 or so repertoires of the first cohort. The study combined high-throughput TCR immunosequencing, statistical association of individual TCRs with disease status, and machine learning to predict cytomegalovirus infection status. In addition to the first cohort of roughly 700 subjects, a separate validation cohort of approximately 110 different subjects was used. The study was designed to test whether signatures of past pathogen exposure could be identified by cataloging public T cell receptors. The paper as a whole reports these results and caveats: A total of about 150 TCR beta chains were listed by the study as associated with cytomegalovirus. In vitro tests confirmed that a few of the cytomegalovirus-associated TCR beta chains recognize cytomegalovirus antigens. Most TCR sequences were observed very rarely across donors, whereas some public TCRs were present in many individuals. A later analysis had no HLA typing for the validation cohort, so co-occurrence there was scored across all 130 or so repertoires. The authors suggested that the approach could potentially be generalized to other disease states and immunological phenotypes. Cytomegalovirus status was reported to be diagnosed by the classifier with high specificity and sensitivity in both the original and validation cohorts. A later analysis found that TCRs clustered in the first cohort also tended to co-occur in the 120 validation repertoires, with 94% of cluster scores above 0.

At the junction V is shortened by 5 bases and J by 3 bases; bases outside the gene matches: 4. Including cysteine and phenylalanine, the CDR3 has 15 amino acids. The entry retains the CDR3 DNA only, 45 bases that are in frame from base 1. The germline V gene (reference sequence) gives CDR1 as SEHNR and CDR2 as FQNEAQ. This clone was seen just once. The clone's antigen remains unknown. Per-base quality was not reported, and no clone a single base away is much larger than it. The donors were included in the validation cohort of 120 subjects, a group kept apart from the approximately 700-subject first cohort. Library construction relied on the immunoSEQ multiplex PCR assay. In the paper's pipeline: To diagnose cytomegalovirus status from the catalog of TCR beta chain sequences, a statistical classification framework was built. This immuneACCESS table, as held by TCRdb, lists in-frame sequences with V and J called but not all clones. Of the missing ones, under half trace to an unresolved V gene in checked studies; the others have no known cause. The D gene and trimming were derived from the DNA, and the V and J assignments and clone size from that table. The sample table records fewer than 200,000 clones; about nine tenths of these occur just once. 4.2% of the sample is held by the ten biggest clonotypes.

In this chain, TRBV7-9 is recombined with TRBJ2-1, with 10 bases aligning to TRBD2. The sequence was obtained from a man aged 18 to 29 in good health and CMV-seropositive. The sequenced material came from PBMCs. The CDR3 region reads CASSLLAGFYNEQFF. Here is the DNA: TGTGCCAGCAGCCTACTAGCGGGGTTCTACAATGAGCAGTTCTTC.